The 31 T cell receptor beta chains reported below all come from one sample, sequenced in a study of T cell responses to AZD1222 COVID-19 vaccine (dated by TCRdb to the early 2020s). The time point label here, explained by the study, means: about 28 days (+/-7) after the second vaccine dose. The library was made by the immunoSEQ multiplex PCR assay. TCRdb carries this immuneACCESS record with in-frame sequences only. Its versions omit some clonotypes, under half of them owing to an unresolved V gene in the studies checked, with the rest unexplained. The sample table holds around 150,000 clones, of which about 91% were seen once. In total, the top ten clones hold around 0.98% of the sample. Sequencing used peripheral blood, obtained 28 days after the second AZD1222 dose. Receptors originate from an adult who received the AZD1222 COVID-19 vaccine.

The chain carries TRBV7-6 and TRBJ2-1, with D tentatively TRBD1 (7 bases). V lost 3 bases to trimming and J lost 8 bases, with 11 bases between them. There are 13 residues in the CDR3. Germline CDR1 is SGHVS and CDR2 is FNYEAQ. The CDR3, as DNA: TGTGCCAGCAGCTTGGCAGGGGGGCATGAGCAGTTCTTC. Its protein product is CASSLAGGHEQFF.

The chain is built from TRBV2 and TRBJ1-3; D is undetermined. CDR1 and CDR2 from the germline V gene are SNHLY and FYNNEI. This CDR3 comprises 15 residues. The V gene lost 5 bases and the J gene lost 0 bases, with 11 bases spanning the gap. CDR3 protein: CASSLDGSSGNTIYF. CDR3 DNA sequence: TGTGCCAGCAGTCTGGACGGGAGCTCTGGAAACACCATATATTTT.

The chain links TRBV6-1 to TRBJ2-4; perhaps D is TRBD1 or TRBD2 (5 bases each). CDR1 is MNHNS and CDR2 is SASEGT in the germline V gene. This CDR3 has 16 amino acids. The V and J ends lost 0 bases and 0 bases respectively, with 9 bases between them. CDR3 in amino acids: CASSEAWGLAKNIQYF. The CDR3 DNA sequence: TGTGCCAGCAGTGAAGCGTGGGGGTTAGCCAAAAACATTCAGTACTTC.

This chain connects TRBV5-6 to TRBJ1-2; D possibly corresponds to TRBD1 (6 bases). V was trimmed by 4 bases and J by 7 bases, leaving 17 bases between them. The CDR3 is made up of 14 amino acids. The germline V gene has CDR1 SGHDT and CDR2 YYEEEE. CDR3 sequence: CASSPRTASIGYTF. The DNA for the CDR3 is TGTGCCAGCAGCCCGAGGACAGCCTCTATTGGCTACACCTTC. Combining the CDR3 with reference TRBV5-6 and TRBJ1-2 gives the whole variable domain DAGVTQSPTHLIKTRGQQVTLRCSPKSGHDTVSWYQQALGQGPQFIFQYYEEEERQRGNFPDRFSGHQFPNYSSELNVNALLLGDSALYLCASSPRTASIGYTFGSGTRLTVV.

The chain uses TRBV6-6 and TRBJ1-2, with 7 nucleotides matching TRBD1. V lost 5 bases and J lost 1; bases outside the gene matches: 13. Germline V gives CDR1 MNHNY, CDR2 SVGAGI (reference sequence). This CDR3 has 17 residues. The CDR3 nucleotides read TGTGCCAGCAGTCCACGACAGGGATCTTTCTTTAACTATGGCTACACCTTC. This translates into CASSPRQGSFFNYGYTF.

This clone occurred a few times. V gene TRBV6-4 combines with J gene TRBJ2-1; 7 nucleotides align to TRBD2. Germline V CDR1 and CDR2: MRHNA, SNTAGT. V lost 6 bases and J lost 3; bases outside the gene matches: 8. This CDR3 region has 15 residues. DNA of the CDR3: TGTGCCAGCAGAGATACTAGCGTTGACTACAATGAGCAGTTCTTC. This gives the protein CASRDTSVDYNEQFF.

DNA for the CDR3: TGTGCCAGCAGTGAAAGGGGAGTATACTCTGGAAACACCATATATTTT. As protein: CASSERGVYSGNTIYF. This rearrangement joins TRBV6-1 to TRBJ1-3; tentatively, D is TRBD1 (5 bases). Per germline, CDR1 MNHNS and CDR2 SASEGT. Trimming took off 2 bases at V and 0 bases at J, with 11 bases between the two ends. The CDR3 runs 16 residues.

The chain has TRBV18 and TRBJ1-1; 7 bases line up with TRBD1. The CDR3 is 13 amino acids. Germline V CDR1 and CDR2: KGHSH, LQKENI. The V segment lost 1 base and the J segment 5 bases; nucleotides outside the gene matches: 1. The CDR3 loop is CASSPLGQTEAFF. The DNA for the CDR3 is TGTGCCAGCTCACCACTGGGACAGACTGAAGCTTTCTTT.

This chain joins TRBV10-3 and TRBJ2-5; a weak D match, TRBD1 (6 bases). The CDR3 has 14 residues. The germline CDR1 and CDR2 sequences are ENHRY and SYGVKD. Trimming shortened V by 10 bases and J by 5 bases, and 20 bases separated the two germline ends. The CDR3 spells CATTIRGGGETQYF. In nucleotides, the CDR3 is TGTGCCACAACGATCAGGGGTGGCGGGGAGACCCAGTACTTC.

The V and J genes are TRBV9 and TRBJ1-2, with D uncertain. CDR1 is SGDLS and CDR2 is YYNGEE in the germline V gene. V lost 6 bases and J lost 6, with 9 bases in between. The CDR3 is made up of 11 amino acids. CDR3 DNA sequence: TGTGCCAGCAACCGACAAGATGGCTACACCTTC. It translates to CASNRQDGYTF.

This chain links TRBV19 with TRBJ1-3; D call uncertain. Trimming left V 1 base short and J 0 bases short, with 7 bases between. Germline-derived CDR1 and CDR2 are LNHDA and SQIVND (reference sequence). The CDR3 consists of 15 residues. Written as DNA, the CDR3 is TGTGCCAGTAGTATAGCGCCAGGCTCTGGAAACACCATATATTTT. This codes for CASSIAPGSGNTIYF. The whole variable domain, filled in from reference TRBV19 and TRBJ1-3, reads DGGITQSPKYLFRKEGQNVTLSCEQNLNHDAMYWYRQDPGQGLRLIYYSQIVNDFQKGDIAEGYSVSREKKESFPLTVTSAQKNPTAFYLCASSIAPGSGNTIYFGEGSWLTVV.

The chain employs TRBV11-3 and TRBJ2-1, with 15 positions matching TRBD2. Looked up from germline, CDR1 is SGHNT and CDR2 is YENEEA. V dropped 5 bases and J dropped 3; count of bases not matched to a gene: 8. CDR3 length: 18 residues. The CDR3 DNA follows: TGTGCCAGCAGCCCCGGGACTAGCGGGGGGACTCGCTACAATGAGCAGTTCTTC. Encoded protein: CASSPGTSGGTRYNEQFF.

The chain employs TRBV6-5 and TRBJ1-1, with D maybe TRBD1 (6 bases). The CDR3 loop spans 15 amino acids. Germline values: CDR1 MNHEY, CDR2 SVGAGI. The ends were cut back, 2 bases at V and 4 bases at J, with 14 bases in the middle. In DNA, the CDR3 is TGTGCCAGCAGTTACGCGGGCGGGGGCGTCACTGAAGCTTTCTTT. Translated: CASSYAGGGVTEAFF.

The chain combines TRBV15 with TRBJ2-1; a possible D gene is TRBD2 (5 bases). The germline V gene has CDR1 LNHNV and CDR2 YYDKDF (reference sequence). The ends were cut back, 5 bases at V and 4 bases at J, with 9 bases in the middle. The CDR3 is 13 residues long. The CDR3 protein is CATSLRAYNEQFF. CDR3 in DNA: TGTGCCACCAGCCTGCGGGCTTACAATGAGCAGTTCTTC.

The V gene is TRBV18, the J gene TRBJ2-5, with D tentatively TRBD2 (5 bases). Trimming shortened V by 0 bases and J by 3 bases, and 11 bases separated the two germline ends. The CDR3 is made up of 15 amino acids. Germline V gene lookup returns CDR1 KGHSH and CDR2 LQKENI. The CDR3 sequence is CASSPPSGREETQYF. CDR3 DNA: TGTGCCAGCTCACCACCGTCTGGGCGGGAAGAGACCCAGTACTTC.

The gene calls are TRBV6-2 or TRBV6-3 and TRBJ1-1; D ambiguous. The length of the CDR3 is 13 residues. V lost 2 bases, J lost 4 bases, and 8 bases lay in between. CDR1 is MNHEY, CDR2 SVGEGT, per germline. CDR3 region: CASSYGFFTEAFF. The CDR3 bases are TGTGCCAGCAGTTACGGGTTTTTCACTGAAGCTTTCTTT.

This chain joins TRBV5-1 and TRBJ1-1; D perhaps matches TRBD1 (6 bases). This CDR3 has 14 amino acids. Trimming removed 4 bases from V and 1 base from J, with 11 bases in between. From germline, CDR1 is SGHRS and CDR2 YFSETQ. CDR3 protein: CASSPLTGNTEAFF. CDR3 bases: TGCGCCAGCAGCCCCCTGACAGGGAACACTGAAGCTTTCTTT.

The chain has TRBV18 and TRBJ2-7; D unresolved. Deletions cut 6 bases from V and 1 base from J, with 13 bases between. There are 14 residues in the CDR3. Germline CDR1 KGHSH, CDR2 LQKENI. In DNA, the CDR3 is TGTGCCAGCTCTCAGACACGGAGATCCTACGAGCAGTACTTC. It is translated as CASSQTRRSYEQYF.

The chain links TRBV9 to TRBJ1-2; D is unresolved. This CDR3 has 14 amino acids. Looked up from germline, CDR1 is SGDLS and CDR2 is YYNGEE. The ends were cut back, 0 bases at V and 4 bases at J, with 10 bases in the middle. CDR3 DNA sequence: TGTGCCAGCAGCGTAGAGTATGGCCCCTATGGCTACACCTTC. Amino acid sequence: CASSVEYGPYGYTF.

This chain connects TRBV2 to TRBJ1-5; TRBD1 might be the D (5 bases). Between the trimmed V and J ends, which lost 10 bases and 3 bases, there was a span of 13 bases. Germline CDR1 reads SNHLY; CDR2 reads FYNNEI. The CDR3 has 13 amino acids. This CDR3 is CAISTELNQPQHF. DNA of the CDR3: TGTGCCATTTCGACAGAACTCAATCAGCCCCAGCATTTT.

The chain is built from TRBV5-4 and TRBJ1-1; the D is unclear. Trimming left V 2 bases short and J 0 bases short, with 8 bases between. The CDR3 contains 14 residues. Germline V lookup: CDR1 SGHNT, CDR2 YYREEE (reference sequence). The chain's CDR3 is CASSLASMNTEAFF. CDR3 DNA: TGTGCCAGCAGCTTAGCATCGATGAACACTGAAGCTTTCTTT.

V and J are TRBV12-5 and TRBJ1-4, with 9 bases aligning to TRBD1. The CDR3 is 16 residues long. The germline V gene has CDR1 LGHNT and CDR2 FRNRAP. Trimming took 5 bases from V and 5 from J; bases not matched to a gene: 9. CDR3 bases: TGTGCTAGTGGTCCGGACAGGGGCCTACGGAATGAAAAACTGTTTTTT. It specifies CASGPDRGLRNEKLFF.

This clone was counted once. The rearrangement joins TRBV19 to TRBJ2-1; 16 bases map to TRBD2. The germline V gene encodes CDR1 LNHDA and CDR2 SQIVND (reference sequence). Losses at the gene ends were 6 bases for V and 10 bases for J; bases not matched to a gene: 9. The CDR3 extends over 16 amino acids. The CDR3 loop reads CASSLRGLAGGNEQFF. As DNA, the CDR3 is TGTGCCAGTAGCCTCAGGGGACTAGCGGGGGGGAACGAGCAGTTCTTC.

The chain combines TRBV18 with TRBJ1-1; D is possibly TRBD1 (5 bases). Per germline, CDR1 KGHSH and CDR2 LQKENI. CDR3 length equals 14 residues. V shed 3 bases and J shed 5 bases, with 13 bases lying between them. CDR3 DNA sequence: TGTGCCAGCTCACCGGGCCCGGGGGGTACTGAAGCTTTCTTT. It codes for CASSPGPGGTEAFF.

CDR3 sequence (DNA): TGTGCCAGCAGCAAAGAGGAAGAAGATCGACAAAGCTACGAGCAGTACTTC. Its protein is CASSKEEEDRQSYEQYF. The V and J genes are TRBV21-1 and TRBJ2-7; the DNA was not compared with TRBD1, the D call given in the table. TRBV21-1 is annotated as a pseudogene. CDR3 size: 17 residues.

The CDR3 coding sequence is TGTGCCAGCAGCTTGGACAGGAATTCACCCCTCCACTTT. Amino acids: CASSLDRNSPLHF. V usage is TRBV5-6 and J usage is TRBJ1-6; TRBD1 might be the D (5 bases). V lost 0 bases to trimming and J lost 7 bases, with 5 bases between them. Germline V gene lookup returns CDR1 SGHDT and CDR2 YYEEEE. The CDR3 runs 13 residues. The full variable domain, its missing parts supplied by reference TRBV5-6 and TRBJ1-6, is DAGVTQSPTHLIKTRGQQVTLRCSPKSGHDTVSWYQQALGQGPQFIFQYYEEEERQRGNFPDRFSGHQFPNYSSELNVNALLLGDSALYLCASSLDRNSPLHFGNGTRLTVT.

V gene TRBV13 combines with J gene TRBJ2-7; TRBD1 matches at 9 bases. CDR1 is PRHDT and CDR2 is FYEKMQ in the germline V gene (reference sequence). The trim removed 4 bases at V and 3 bases at J, leaving 4 bases unmatched. CDR3 length equals 14 residues. CDR3 amino acids: CASSSGTGSYEQYF. The DNA for the CDR3 is TGTGCCAGCAGCTCCGGGACAGGGAGCTACGAGCAGTACTTC.

The CDR3 coding sequence is TGTGCCAGCAGTGACGGTGGCGGAGTAGGCAATCAGCCCCAGCATTTT. It specifies CASSDGGGVGNQPQHF. This sequence joins TRBV25-1 and TRBJ1-5; D unclear. Trimming shortened V by 3 bases and J by 2 bases, and 14 bases separated the two germline ends. Per the germline V gene, CDR1 is MGHDK and CDR2 is SYGVNS. The CDR3 consists of 16 residues.

The V call is TRBV9, the J call TRBJ1-2; maybe TRBD1 (6 bases). The V and J ends lost 0 bases and 4 bases respectively, with 13 bases between them. CDR3 length: 15 amino acids. CDR1 and CDR2 (germline): SGDLS, YYNGEE. The CDR3 bases are TGTGCCAGCAGCGTAGAACCGGGGGCCAGCTATGGCTACACCTTC. Residues: CASSVEPGASYGYTF.

A single count supports this clone. The J gene is TRBJ2-7, the V gene TRBV5-1; D gene unclear. The V end lost 1 base, the J end lost 0 bases, and 14 bases lay between the germline ends. This CDR3 has 16 amino acids. CDR1 SGHRS and CDR2 YFSETQ come from the germline V gene. This CDR3 is CASSLRPDGSSYEQYF. In DNA, the CDR3 is TGCGCCAGCAGCTTGAGGCCAGACGGCAGCTCCTACGAGCAGTACTTC.

This clone has just one count. This rearrangement joins TRBV29-1 to TRBJ1-1; 7 bases are shared with TRBD1. Germline V gene sequence: CDR1 SQVTM, CDR2 ANQGSEA. Trimming cost V 6 bases and J 5 bases; bases outside gene matches: 6. The CDR3 has 12 amino acids. CDR3 sequence: CSVKTGKTEAFF. The CDR3 DNA sequence: TGCAGCGTGAAGACAGGGAAGACTGAAGCTTTCTTT.